These 18 T cell receptor beta chains were sequenced from one sample in a study of blood T cell repertoires in COVID-19 (TCRdb year 2020). To prepare the library, the immunoSEQ multiplex PCR assay was applied. The table was pulled from immuneACCESS by TCRdb, which kept in-frame rearrangements only. Such tables lose some clones; where checked, under half of the loss comes from unresolved V genes, and the rest has no known cause. The table for this sample lists more than 150,000 clones; 83% of them were counted only once. Approximately 6.5% of the sample lies in the top ten. The specimen was peripheral blood. Source of these receptors: a woman in her 40s with acute or convalescent COVID-19.

The chain employs TRBV5-4 and TRBJ1-6; 10 bases line up with TRBD1. The V segment lost 4 bases and the J segment 9 bases; nucleotides outside the gene matches: 10. The CDR3 totals 16 residues. Germline V gives CDR1 SGHNT, CDR2 YYREEE (reference sequence). Here the CDR3 reads CASSLQGGTGVSPLHF. CDR3 nucleotides: TGTGCCAGCAGCCTACAGGGGGGGACAGGGGTTTCACCCCTCCACTTT.

V usage is TRBV9 and J usage is TRBJ1-2, with D maybe TRBD1 (5 bases). This CDR3 has 16 amino acids. Looked up from germline, CDR1 is SGDLS and CDR2 is YYNGEE. Deletions cut 3 bases from V and 7 bases from J, with 22 bases between. CDR3 nucleotide sequence: TGTGCCAGCAGCGCGGCCCCCGACAGTCCCTCCTCTGGCTACACCTTC. Translation: CASSAAPDSPSSGYTF. Filled out from reference TRBV9 and TRBJ1-2, the complete variable domain reads DSGVTQTPKHLITATGQRVTLRCSPRSGDLSVYWYQQSLDQGLQFLIQYYNGEERAKGNILERFSAQQFPDLHSELNLSSLELGDSALYFCASSAAPDSPSSGYTFGSGTRLTVV.

The table lists this clone with a count of one. The chain combines TRBV28 with TRBJ1-2; D might be TRBD1 (5 bases). Germline CDR1 reads MDHEN; CDR2 reads SYDVKM. V lost 4 bases to trimming and J lost 3 bases, with 15 bases between them. The CDR3 spans 15 residues. CDR3 region: CASSSPSGRDYGYTF. Written as DNA, the CDR3 is TGTGCCAGCAGTTCTCCCTCAGGGAGGGACTATGGCTACACCTTC.

The chain recombines TRBV21-1 with TRBJ2-1; the DNA was not used to check the table's D call, TRBD2. TRBV21-1 is a pseudogene locus. This CDR3 has 17 amino acids. CDR3 DNA sequence: TGTGCCAGCAGCAATAGGGGGGCGACTAGCGGGGTTAATGAGCAGTTCTTC. Amino acids: CASSNRGATSGVNEQFF.

This clone came up once. The genes are TRBV28 and TRBJ2-1; 10 nucleotides align to TRBD2. Losses at the gene ends were 7 bases for V and 8 bases for J; bases not matched to a gene: 8. This CDR3 region has 14 residues. Germline V gives CDR1 MDHEN, CDR2 SYDVKM. This chain's CDR3 is CASKRASGRYEQFF. CDR3 nucleotides: TGTGCCAGCAAACGGGCTAGCGGGAGATATGAGCAGTTCTTC. Full variable domain (rest looked up from reference TRBV28 and TRBJ2-1): DVKVTQSSRYLVKRTGEKVFLECVQDMDHENMFWYRQDPGLGLRLIYFSYDVKMKEKGDIPEGYSVSREKKERFSLILESASTNQTSMYLCASKRASGRYEQFFGPGTRLTVL.

This clone was detected once. The rearrangement joins TRBV12-5 to TRBJ1-2, with 7 positions matching TRBD1. The CDR3 runs 11 residues. With V trimmed by 5 bases and J by 6 bases, 0 bases remained unmatched. Germline V lookup: CDR1 LGHNT, CDR2 FRNRAP. The CDR3, as DNA: TGTGCTAGTGGTACAGGGGATGGCTACACCTTC. Translated: CASGTGDGYTF.

The chain combines TRBV29-1 with TRBJ1-2, with a weak D call TRBD1 (5 bases). Germline assignment: CDR1 SQVTM and CDR2 ANQGSEA. Between the trimmed V and J ends, which lost 3 bases and 5 bases, there was a span of 10 bases. CDR3 length: 12 amino acids. CDR3 sequence (DNA): TGCAGCGTTGAGGGGGGGAGTTATGGCTACACCTTC. Its translation: CSVEGGSYGYTF.

The chain employs TRBV5-1 and TRBJ2-7, with 7 bases matching TRBD2. Germline V gene data show CDR1 as SGHRS and CDR2 as YFSETQ. The CDR3 is made up of 14 amino acids. Trimming cost V 1 base and J 3 bases; bases outside gene matches: 4. The CDR3 region has the DNA TGCGCCAGCAGCTTGTATCGGGGGGTCTACGAGCAGTACTTC. Its translation: CASSLYRGVYEQYF.

The chain links TRBV4-1 to TRBJ1-2; the D gene is possibly TRBD1 (5 bases). Trimming removed 2 bases from V and 6 bases from J, with 22 bases in between. The CDR3 is 17 residues long. Germline CDR1 MGHRA, CDR2 YSYEKL. The CDR3 reads CASSQPRSGPRGDGYTF. The DNA of the CDR3 is TGCGCCAGCAGCCAACCTAGGAGCGGGCCCCGGGGCGATGGCTACACCTTC.

This clone was detected ten times or more. The chain recombines TRBV5-1 with TRBJ1-2, with D unresolved. V was trimmed by 0 bases and J by 8 bases, leaving 8 bases between them. Looked up from germline, CDR1 is SGHRS and CDR2 is YFSETQ. CDR3 length: 12 residues. As DNA, the CDR3 is TGCGCCAGCAGCTTGGCCGGGTGGGGCTACACCTTC. Translation gives CASSLAGWGYTF.

This clone came up once. The chain joins TRBV7-9 to TRBJ1-2, with 8 bases matching TRBD1. This CDR3 spans 15 amino acids. From germline, CDR1 is SEHNR and CDR2 FQNEAQ (reference sequence). Trimming took 4 bases from V and 0 from J; bases not matched to a gene: 4. The CDR3 sequence: CASSSGDRTNYGYTF. DNA for the CDR3: TGTGCCAGCAGCTCCGGGGACAGGACTAACTATGGCTACACCTTC.

The chain is built from TRBV5-1 and TRBJ2-1, with 14 positions matching TRBD2. This CDR3 contains 16 residues. V trimming: 0 bases; J trimming: 7 bases; junction bases outside the gene matches: 3. Looked up from germline, CDR1 is SGHRS and CDR2 is YFSETQ. CDR3 loop: CASSLVGTSGRNEQFF. The CDR3 bases are TGCGCCAGCAGCTTGGTGGGGACTAGCGGGAGAAATGAGCAGTTCTTC.

The chain is built from TRBV15 and TRBJ2-6; possibly TRBD2 for D (6 bases). This CDR3 contains 16 residues. Looked up from germline, CDR1 is LNHNV and CDR2 is YYDKDF (reference sequence). The V end lost 0 bases, the J end lost 1 base, and 7 bases lay between the germline ends. Here the CDR3 DNA reads TGTGCCACCAGCAGAGATGGGGGGTCTGGGGCCAACGTCCTGACTTTC. Amino acid sequence: CATSRDGGSGANVLTF.

The chain has TRBV11-1 and TRBJ1-6, with D tentatively TRBD1 (6 bases). Germline CDR1 reads SGHAT; CDR2 reads FQDESV (reference sequence). The CDR3 extends over 15 amino acids. The V gene lost 4 bases and the J gene lost 7 bases, with 14 bases spanning the gap. CDR3 DNA: TGTGCCAGCAGCTGGAGGGGGGGGGAAAATTCACCCCTCCACTTT. It encodes CASSWRGGENSPLHF.

This clone was observed a handful of times. The genes are TRBV7-2 and TRBJ1-3; D is perhaps TRBD1 (6 bases). V lost 6 bases, J lost 0 bases, and 9 bases lay in between. This CDR3 is built from 14 residues. CDR1 is SGHTA and CDR2 is FQGNSA in the germline V gene. The CDR3 sequence is CASSTGSSGNTIYF. The CDR3 DNA reads as TGTGCCAGCAGTACAGGGTCCTCTGGAAACACCATATATTTT.

This rearrangement joins TRBV6-5 to TRBJ1-1, with TRBD1 as a possible D gene (5 bases). The CDR3 runs 12 residues. Between the trimmed V and J ends, which lost 10 bases and 0 bases, there was a span of 9 bases. CDR1 is MNHEY, CDR2 SVGAGI, per germline. The CDR3 sequence: CAISRVNTEAFF. CDR3 DNA: TGTGCCATCAGCAGGGTGAACACTGAAGCTTTCTTT.

The chain recombines TRBV28 with TRBJ2-7; 7 nucleotides match TRBD1. V dropped 8 bases and J dropped 0; count of bases not matched to a gene: 10. This CDR3 has 15 amino acids. Germline V gene lookup returns CDR1 MDHEN and CDR2 SYDVKM. Here the CDR3 DNA reads TGTGCCAGCGACTCAGGGGGAAAAGTCTCCTACGAGCAGTACTTC. It codes for CASDSGGKVSYEQYF. Full variable domain (remainder filled in from reference TRBV28 and TRBJ2-7): DVKVTQSSRYLVKRTGEKVFLECVQDMDHENMFWYRQDPGLGLRLIYFSYDVKMKEKGDIPEGYSVSREKKERFSLILESASTNQTSMYLCASDSGGKVSYEQYFGPGTRLTVT.

This rearrangement joins TRBV11-2 to TRBJ2-7; TRBD2 is a possible D gene (5 bases). V lost 3 bases and J 3 bases, leaving 15 bases between the germline ends. Germline V CDR1 and CDR2: SGHAT, FQNNGV. This CDR3 has 15 amino acids. The CDR3 DNA sequence: TGTGCCAGCAGCTTCCCCGGACTCAGAGGCTACGAGCAGTACTTC. Encoded protein: CASSFPGLRGYEQYF. The variable domain in full, completed from reference TRBV11-2 and TRBJ2-7, reads EAGVAQSPRYKIIEKRQSVAFWCNPISGHATLYWYQQILGQGPKLLIQFQNNGVVDDSQLPKDRFSAERLKGVDSTLKIQPAKLEDSAVYLCASSFPGLRGYEQYFGPGTRLTVT.